This T cell receptor (beta chain) is drawn from a study of monozygotic twins with cystic fibrosis. The wider study: Libraries were built from 2.5 to 3 micrograms of fragmented DNA using roughly 14 PCR cycles. Findings of the study overall: Monozygotic CF twin pairs shared significantly more nucleotide-identical clonotypes than unrelated CF individuals did. Median Simpson clonality of approximately 0.009 suggested naive T cells predominated. In 13 of 16 pairs, V gene usage was closest to the co-twin's.

The CDR3 consists of 15 residues. V lost 3 bases and J lost 1, with 13 bases in between. Germline CDR1 is SGHDT and CDR2 is YYEEEE. The data were produced by immunoSEQ multiplex PCR, yet TCRdb's version contains in-frame clones alone and is incomplete. Here the sample spans roughly 20,000 clones, about 90% being singletons. For this clone: Antigen: not known.

This rearrangement joins TRBV5-6 to TRBJ1-1; D possibly corresponds to TRBD1 (6 bases). Material for sequencing was blood. The clonotype originates from a girl under 10 years old with cystic fibrosis. CDR3 region: CASSSQTGSNTEAFF. The CDR3 coding sequence is TGTGCCAGCAGCTCTCAAACAGGGTCGAACACTGAAGCTTTCTTT. The whole variable domain, remainder taken from reference TRBV5-6 and TRBJ1-1, is DAGVTQSPTHLIKTRGQQVTLRCSPKSGHDTVSWYQQALGQGPQFIFQYYEEEERQRGNFPDRFSGHQFPNYSSELNVNALLLGDSALYLCASSSQTGSNTEAFFGQGTRLTVV.